Below, 10 T cell receptor beta chains from the same sample are listed, as sequenced in a study of Graves' ophthalmopathy and Graves' hyperthyroidism. Scientists amplified the TCR beta CDR3 regions from RNA transcripts. The first-round RT-PCR employed HTBI primers together with the Qiagen OneStep RT-PCR kit. A multiplex PCR was then performed as the second round. TCRdb used MiXCR to reprocess the multiplex PCR reads, holding one entry per CDR3 protein. The top ten clones hold 3.5% to 5% of a sample with 500,000 to 600,000 distinct CDR3 sequences, under 40% of them seen once. Sequencing input: peripheral blood or thyroid tissue (not recorded which). These receptors all come from an adult man with Graves' hyperthyroidism.

The chain combines TRBV28 with TRBJ1-5; 7 nucleotides align to TRBD1. J lost 2 bases, V lost 10 bases, and 17 bases had no gene match. CDR3 length: 17 amino acids. Germline V gene sequence: CDR1 MDHEN, CDR2 SYDVKM. The CDR3 DNA is TGTGCCACCCGAGGGCGAACAGGGGATTCGGGCAATCAGCCCCAGCATTTT. Its translation is CATRGRTGDSGNQPQHF.

This clonotype was counted a single time. The CDR3, as DNA: TGTGCCAGCAGTCAGACAGGGATCGGGGAGCTGTTTTTT. It translates to CASSQTGIGELFF. The genes are TRBV12-3 or TRBV12-4 and TRBJ2-2, with 7 bases matching TRBD1. Losses at the gene ends were 5 bases for V and 7 bases for J; bases not matched to a gene: 4. The CDR3 extends over 13 amino acids.

Regarding this clonotype: Possible read error: a much larger clone is one base away. The chain links TRBV7-2 to TRBJ2-2, with 7 bases aligning to TRBD2. V trimming: 5 bases; J trimming: 2 bases; junction bases outside the gene matches: 8. Germline CDR1 SGHTA, CDR2 FQGNSA. The CDR3 covers 16 residues. This CDR3 is CASSLLGGKNTGELFF. The CDR3 coding sequence is TGTGCCAGCAGCCTCTTGGGGGGGAAAAACACCGGGGAGCTGTTTTTT.

This clonotype was observed many times. The genes are TRBV9 and TRBJ2-7; the D is unclear. The CDR3 length is 14 residues. Germline lookup yields CDR1 SGDLS and CDR2 YYNGEE. V lost 0 bases and J 0 bases, leaving 7 bases between the germline ends. CDR3 bases: TGTGCCAGCAGCGTAGGGGTCAGCTCCTACGAGCAGTACTTC. As protein: CASSVGVSSYEQYF.

This clonotype was seen at least ten times. This sequence joins TRBV5-8 and TRBJ2-5; TRBD2 agrees at 12 bases. The CDR3 runs 16 residues. The V segment lost 4 bases and the J segment 1 base; nucleotides outside the gene matches: 5. Germline CDR1 SGHTS, CDR2 YDEGEE. The CDR3 DNA reads TGTGCCAGCAGCACAATGACTAGCGGGAGCCAAGAGACCCAGTACTTC. Its protein product is CASSTMTSGSQETQYF.

The CDR3 is CASKPGQGFSYEQYF. The CDR3 DNA follows: TGTGCCAGCAAACCGGGACAGGGTTTCTCCTACGAGCAGTACTTC. The chain is built from TRBV7-9 and TRBJ2-7; the match to TRBD1 covers 9 bases. The CDR3 spans 15 residues. CDR1 is SEHNR and CDR2 is FQNEAQ in the germline V gene (reference sequence). The V and J ends lost 7 bases and 0 bases, in that order; junction bases with no gene match: 7.

The genes are TRBV29-1 and TRBJ2-2; D is uncertain. CDR1 and CDR2 (germline): SQVTM, ANQGSEA. The CDR3 contains 9 residues. V was pared by 8 bases and J by 9 bases, with 7 bases between. The CDR3 DNA reads TGCAGCTCCAACAGGGAGCTGTTTTTT. It yields the protein CSSNRELFF.

Comment on this clonotype: The missing conserved phenylalanine or tryptophan at the end of this CDR3 makes a read error likely. The V and J genes are TRBV10-2 and TRBJ1-6; unclear D gene. In germline, CDR1 is WSHSY, CDR2 SAAADI. This CDR3 contains 13 residues. V was clipped by 2 bases and J by 8 bases, with 7 bases between them. The CDR3 here is CASSEGLHSPLHL. The CDR3, as DNA: TGCGCCAGCAGTGAGGGACTACATTCACCCCTCCACCTT.

In this sample, this clonotype turned up once. V is TRBV24-1 and J is TRBJ1-5; D is uncertain. V shed 1 base and J shed 11 bases, with 5 bases lying between them. The germline V gene encodes CDR1 KGHDR and CDR2 SFDVKD. There are 11 residues in the CDR3. As DNA, the CDR3 is TGTGCCACCAGTGATTTCGAGACCCAGCATTTT. Residues: CATSDFETQHF.

The V gene is TRBV20-1, the J gene TRBJ2-3; D is possibly TRBD2 (6 bases). Germline CDR1 reads DFQATT; CDR2 reads SNEGSKA (reference sequence). Trimming removed 0 bases from V and 4 bases from J, with 14 bases in between. The CDR3 has 15 amino acids. The CDR3: CSARELAIRPDTQYF. In nucleotides, the CDR3 is TGCAGTGCTAGAGAACTAGCTATAAGGCCAGATACGCAGTATTTT.